This TCR beta chain was identified during a study of blood T cell repertoires in COVID-19. TCRdb's copy holds only in-frame clones and misses some; the assay was immunoSEQ multiplex PCR. The sample includes roughly 200,000 clones, 86% of them seen just once. Unmatched junction bases numbered 1, after V lost 5 bases and J lost 3 bases. The CDR3 has 13 residues. Germline values: CDR1 MNHNY, CDR2 SVGAGI (reference sequence). The rearrangement uses TRBV6-6 and TRBJ1-2, with 9 positions matching TRBD1. Sequencing input: PBMCs or T cells enriched from blood (not recorded which). The receptor's source is a woman aged 40 to 50 with acute COVID-19. This chain's CDR3 is CASSRTGDYGYTF. DNA of the CDR3: TGTGCCAGCAGTCGGACAGGGGACTATGGCTACACCTTC.